Below, 28 T cell receptor beta chains from the same sample are listed, as sequenced in a study of regulatory T cells in long-lasting Graves disease. Arm-PCR of CDR3 regions and iRepertoire HTBI primers were the basis on which TCR beta libraries were built. TCRdb recomputed calls from the multiplex PCR reads with MiXCR, one row per CDR3 protein. The data hold 300,000 to 350,000 distinct CDR3 sequences, with about 20% observed a single time. As for time point: persistent/refractory GD, antithyroid drugs over 5 years with positive TRAb. PBMC-extracted RNA yielded the TCR library. The sample consisted of peripheral blood mononuclear cells (PBMCs), taken when the disease was refractory, from a patient treated with antithyroid drugs. The source of these receptors is a female donor with Graves disease.

J is TRBJ2-5 and V is TRBV3-1; TRBD2 matches 7 bases. The V gene end was trimmed by 1 base and the J gene end by 2 bases; junction bases not matched to a gene: 4. The CDR3 runs to 15 residues. Germline CDR1 LGHDT, CDR2 YNNKEL (reference sequence). The CDR3 here is CASSQGGGVQETQYF. The CDR3 region has the DNA TGTGCCAGCAGCCAAGGGGGAGGGGTACAAGAGACCCAGTACTTC.

This clonotype has at least ten counts. This rearrangement joins TRBV18 to TRBJ1-4; D remains unclear. V was trimmed by 5 bases and J by 7 bases, leaving 17 bases between them. This CDR3 is built from 15 residues. Germline CDR1 reads KGHSH; CDR2 reads LQKENI. The CDR3 region is CASSSKGLDGEKLFF. The DNA for the CDR3 is TGTGCCAGCTCAAGTAAAGGTCTCGACGGTGAAAAACTGTTTTTT.

The CDR3 sequence is CASSWGWTGGDSPLHF. CDR3 DNA: TGTGCCAGCAGCTGGGGTTGGACAGGGGGCGATTCACCCCTCCACTTT. This chain links TRBV7-3 with TRBJ1-6; TRBD1 aligns across 11 bases. Per the germline V gene, CDR1 is SGHTA and CDR2 is FQGTGA. This CDR3 spans 16 amino acids. Trimming cost V 4 bases and J 8 bases; bases outside gene matches: 7.

This clonotype appeared a few times. The chain combines TRBV28 with TRBJ2-3; D remains unclear. Germline V lookup: CDR1 MDHEN, CDR2 SYDVKM. The CDR3 totals 11 residues. Trimming left V 6 bases short and J 5 bases short, with 6 bases between. This chain's CDR3 is CASSELDTQYF. The DNA for the CDR3 is TGTGCCAGCAGCGAATTAGATACGCAGTATTTT.

As DNA, the CDR3 is TGTGCGCGGCCAGGTGGAAACACCATATATTTT. It translates to CARPGGNTIYF. This chain uses TRBV7-4 with TRBJ1-3; no clear D. The CDR3 runs 11 residues. The V gene's germline CDR1 is SGHVT and CDR2 SQSDAQ.

This clonotype showed up just a few times. This chain connects TRBV19 to TRBJ2-2; D unresolved. The CDR3 has 15 amino acids. Trimming cost V 6 bases and J 0 bases, with 11 bases left between them. Germline V gene sequence: CDR1 LNHDA, CDR2 SQIVND (reference sequence). The CDR3 nucleotides are TGTGCCAGTAGGTTCGGGCAGGCGAACACCGGGGAGCTGTTTTTT. Its protein product is CASRFGQANTGELFF.

The rearrangement links TRBV12-3 or TRBV12-4 to TRBJ1-2; D remains unclear. The CDR3 length is 13 residues. V lost 6 bases, J lost 2 bases, and 10 bases lay in between. The CDR3 here is CASRRTVNYGYTF. The CDR3 DNA sequence: TGTGCCAGCAGGAGGACCGTGAACTATGGCTACACCTTC.

About this clonotype itself: This may be a read error, as it is one base from a much larger clone. No conserved phenylalanine or tryptophan is present at the end of the CDR3, so a read error is the likely explanation. V gene TRBV28 combines with J gene TRBJ2-5, with D perhaps TRBD2 (6 bases). V lost 4 bases and J lost 2, with 17 bases in between. The CDR3 spans 16 residues. The germline CDR1 and CDR2 sequences are MDHEN and SYDVKM. CDR3 residues: CASSSNLWREQETQYL. The CDR3, as DNA: TGTGCCAGCAGTTCCAACCTCTGGCGGGAACAAGAGACCCAGTACCTC.

The chain carries TRBV7-2 and TRBJ2-1, with TRBD2 matching 9 bases. Losses at the gene ends were 2 bases for V and 6 bases for J; bases not matched to a gene: 5. Germline V lookup: CDR1 SGHTA, CDR2 FQGNSA. This CDR3 has 15 residues. Written as DNA, the CDR3 is TGTGCCAGCAGCTTAATAGCGGGAGTTGGCAATGAGCAGTTCTTC. Protein sequence: CASSLIAGVGNEQFF.

This clonotype was seen a handful of times. The chain couples TRBV7-2 to TRBJ2-7; 10 nucleotides align to TRBD2. The CDR3 is 15 residues long. Per germline, CDR1 SGHTA and CDR2 FQGNSA. Trimming cost V 5 bases and J 3 bases; bases outside gene matches: 7. CDR3 coding DNA: TGTGCCAGCAGCGACTCACTAGCGGGGAACTACGAGCAGTACTTC. It codes for CASSDSLAGNYEQYF. Variable domain in full (rest from reference TRBV7-2 and TRBJ2-7): GAGVSQSPSNKVTEKGKDVELRCDPISGHTALYWYRQSLGQGLEFLIYFQGNSAPDKSGLPSDRFSAERTGGSVSTLTIQRTQQEDSAVYLCASSDSLAGNYEQYFGPGTRLTVT.

This clonotype was counted many times. The chain combines TRBV15 with TRBJ1-1; D is uncertain. Germline CDR1 LNHNV, CDR2 YYDKDF (reference sequence). Trimming took off 1 base at V and 1 base at J, with 7 bases between the two ends. The CDR3 runs to 14 residues. The CDR3 DNA is TGTGCCACCAGCAGAGGGACCGCGAACACTGAAGCTTTCTTT. Residues: CATSRGTANTEAFF. Together with reference TRBV15 and TRBJ1-1, the CDR3 gives the full variable domain: DAMVIQNPRYQVTQFGKPVTLSCSQTLNHNVMYWYQQKSSQAPKLLFHYYDKDFNNEADTPDNFQSRRPNTSFCFLDIRSPGLGDTAMYLCATSRGTANTEAFFGQGTRLTVV.

The chain joins TRBV5-1 to TRBJ2-6; no clear D. Trimming stripped 4 bases from V and 4 bases from J, with 9 bases between. This CDR3 contains 14 residues. Per germline, CDR1 SGHRS and CDR2 YFSETQ. CDR3 sequence (DNA): TGCGCCAGCAGCCTTAATCAGGGGGCCAACGTCCTGACTTTC. It is translated as CASSLNQGANVLTF.

The chain recombines TRBV5-6 with TRBJ1-5; D is unresolved. CDR3 size: 14 residues. CDR1 SGHDT and CDR2 YYEEEE come from the germline V gene. Trimming cost V 4 bases and J 4 bases, with 12 bases left between them. The DNA for the CDR3 is TGTGCCAGCAGCCTTCCCGGACCGAATCAGCCCCAGCATTTT. Its protein product is CASSLPGPNQPQHF.

The rearrangement uses TRBV2 and TRBJ2-6; 7 bases align to TRBD1. The germline V gene has CDR1 SNHLY and CDR2 FYNNEI. V lost 5 bases to trimming and J lost 1 base; unmatched junction nucleotides: 8. The CDR3 runs to 17 residues. The CDR3 region is CASSINTGVSGANVLTF. The CDR3 bases are TGTGCCAGCAGTATTAATACAGGGGTTTCTGGGGCCAACGTCCTGACTTTC.

The sample holds many counts of this clonotype. Mismatch with germline at one junction end may stem from a read error. The chain joins TRBV5-1 to TRBJ1-2; D uncertain. This CDR3 has 13 amino acids. Germline CDR1 and CDR2: SGHRS and YFSETQ. CDR3 sequence reads: CASSLAGDYGYTF. The CDR3 DNA follows: TGTGCCAGCAGTTTAGCTGGAGACTATGGCTACACCTTC. The complete variable domain, with remaining parts taken from reference TRBV5-1 and TRBJ1-2, reads KAGVTQTPRYLIKTRGQQVTLSCSPISGHRSVSWYQQTPGQGLQFLFEYFSETQRNKGNFPGRFSGRQFSNSRSEMNVSTLELGDSALYLCASSLAGDYGYTFGSGTRLTVV.

This clonotype occurred many times. The J gene is TRBJ1-2, the V gene TRBV12-3 or TRBV12-4, with D perhaps TRBD1 (6 bases). Trimming took 5 bases from V and 2 from J, leaving 9 bases between them. The CDR3 is made up of 13 amino acids. The CDR3, as DNA: TGTGCCAGCAGTGTCGGACAGAACTATGGCTACACCTTC. Translation gives CASSVGQNYGYTF.

This clonotype came up a few times. The genes are TRBV25-1 and TRBJ2-5; 9 bases align to TRBD2. The V gene's germline CDR1 is MGHDK and CDR2 SYGVNS. The CDR3 is 18 amino acids. After removal of 6 bases from V and 2 bases from J, the junction contained 16 bases not matched to a gene. DNA of the CDR3: TGTGCCAGCAGGTGCTATAAGGGCCTAGCGGGGTCTCAAGAGACCCAGTACTTC. This sequence encodes CASRCYKGLAGSQETQYF.

For the CDR3, the DNA is TGCGCCAGCAGCTCCATAGACGTTAGGTTTAGCGAGCAGTACTTC. Its translation: CASSSIDVRFSEQYF. V gene TRBV5-1 combines with J gene TRBJ2-7; D is unresolved. The CDR3 totals 15 residues. Trimming took 3 bases from V and 6 from J, leaving 19 bases between them. CDR1 SGHRS and CDR2 YFSETQ come from the germline V gene. Full variable domain (missing parts from reference TRBV5-1 and TRBJ2-7): KAGVTQTPRYLIKTRGQQVTLSCSPISGHRSVSWYQQTPGQGLQFLFEYFSETQRNKGNFPGRFSGRQFSNSRSEMNVSTLELGDSALYLCASSSIDVRFSEQYFGPGTRLTVT.

This clonotype was counted at least ten times. The chain has TRBV20-1 and TRBJ2-7, with TRBD1 matching 9 bases. After removal of 3 bases from V and 6 bases from J, the junction contained 9 bases not matched to a gene. The CDR3 sequence is 14 residues long. Germline-derived CDR1 and CDR2 are DFQATT and SNEGSKA (reference sequence). The CDR3 spells CSASWDREVGEQYF. CDR3 bases: TGCAGTGCTAGTTGGGACAGGGAGGTAGGCGAGCAGTACTTC.

About this clonotype: A much larger clonotype is one base distant, so this may be a read error. The chain couples TRBV29-1 to TRBJ2-5, with 10 nucleotides matching TRBD1. Germline V gene data show CDR1 as SQVTM and CDR2 as ANQGSEA. CDR3 length: 15 residues. This CDR3 reads CSVAGLTGGQETRYF. CDR3 coding DNA: TGCAGCGTTGCGGGTCTGACAGGGGGCCAAGAGACCCGGTACTTC.

This clonotype was counted at least ten times. The chain employs TRBV27 and TRBJ2-7; possibly TRBD2 for D (7 bases). The CDR3 runs 12 residues. The germline CDR1 and CDR2 sequences are MNHEY and SMNVEV (reference sequence). Trimming stripped 8 bases from V and 6 bases from J, with 14 bases between. CDR3 residues: CASGGGGGEQYF. The CDR3 DNA is TGTGCCAGCGGCGGGGGAGGGGGCGAGCAGTACTTC.

The chain uses TRBV15 and TRBJ2-2; perhaps D is TRBD1 or TRBD2 (5 bases each). Looked up from germline, CDR1 is LNHNV and CDR2 is YYDKDF (reference sequence). Trimming pared 5 bases from V and 5 bases from J, leaving 9 bases between. The CDR3 is 13 residues long. The CDR3 loop reads CATSGTGTGELFF. The DNA of the CDR3 is TGTGCCACCAGCGGGACGGGAACCGGGGAGCTGTTTTTT.

This clonotype came up many times. The rearrangement links TRBV6-2 or TRBV6-3 to TRBJ2-6; D might be TRBD2 (5 bases). CDR1 is MNHEY, CDR2 SVGEGT, per germline. Between the trimmed V and J ends, which lost 5 bases and 4 bases, there was a span of 12 bases. The CDR3 loop spans 15 amino acids. The CDR3 DNA follows: TGTGCCAGCAGTGAAGAGGGTGGGGGGGCCAACGTCCTGACTTTC. Its translation: CASSEEGGGANVLTF.

The sample holds a few counts of this clonotype. This chain uses TRBV20-1 with TRBJ1-2; a possible D gene is TRBD1 (6 bases). The CDR3 spans 18 residues. Germline loops: CDR1 DFQATT, CDR2 SNEGSKA (reference sequence). V was cut by 0 bases and J by 4 bases, with 24 bases left in between. The CDR3 sequence: CSARDGGGDGGSLYGYTF. Written as DNA, the CDR3 is TGCAGTGCTAGAGATGGAGGGGGGGACGGAGGAAGCCTCTATGGCTACACCTTC.

The V gene is TRBV7-9, the J gene TRBJ2-1; TRBD2 agrees at 8 bases. CDR1 is SEHNR, CDR2 FQNEAQ, per germline (reference sequence). V trimming: 5 bases; J trimming: 2 bases; junction bases outside the gene matches: 14. The CDR3 spans 18 residues. The CDR3 DNA reads as TGTGCCAGCAGCCCTCGAGCAGCCAGCGGGGGCACCTACAATGAGCAGTTCTTC. Encoded protein: CASSPRAASGGTYNEQFF.

This clonotype was seen only a few times. This chain uses TRBV3-1 with TRBJ1-2; 7 nucleotides agree with TRBD1. CDR3 size: 15 residues. Looked up from germline, CDR1 is LGHDT and CDR2 is YNNKEL (reference sequence). The trim removed 1 base at V and 4 bases at J, leaving 6 bases unmatched. The CDR3 DNA sequence: TGTGCCAGCAGCCAAGCGTCGGGACAGAGCTATGGCTACACCTTC. Its translation: CASSQASGQSYGYTF.

The chain couples TRBV14 to TRBJ1-3, with D unresolved. The germline V and J ends were trimmed by 6 bases and 1 base, with 16 bases remaining between them. Germline V CDR1 and CDR2: SGHDN, FVKESK. The CDR3 is made up of 16 amino acids. For the CDR3, the DNA is TGTGCCAGCAGACGCTCAGGTCTCGCTTCTGGAAACACCATATATTTT. It yields the protein CASRRSGLASGNTIYF. Using reference TRBV14 and TRBJ1-3 for the parts outside the CDR3, the full variable domain is EAGVTQFPSHSVIEKGQTVTLRCDPISGHDNLYWYRRVMGKEIKFLLHFVKESKQDESGMPNNRFLAERTGGTYSTLKVQPAELEDSGVYFCASRRSGLASGNTIYFGEGSWLTVV.

The genes are TRBV4-3 and TRBJ1-4, with D perhaps TRBD1 (6 bases). With 4 bases removed from V and 8 bases from J, the gap between germline ends came to 14 bases. The CDR3 runs 14 residues. CDR1 and CDR2 (germline): LGHNA, YSLEER. The CDR3 DNA is TGCGCCAGCAGCCGAACAGGGTCGCGGGAAAAACTGTTTTTT. Encoded protein: CASSRTGSREKLFF.